This T cell receptor (beta chain) was identified during a study of blood T cell repertoires in COVID-19. Whole-study context: There were acute and convalescent COVID-19 samples, and they came from the United States, Italy and Spain. In each case, the material was cDNA or gDNA derived from T cells, B-cell-depleted T cells, or PBMCs.

Germline CDR1 SGHRS, CDR2 YFSETQ. The CDR3 runs 13 residues. Trimming took off 4 bases at V and 1 base at J, with 8 bases between the two ends. Original analysis: By means of reference gene primer amplification, nucleated cell counts were estimated. Profiled with immunoSEQ multiplex PCR; TCRdb holds only in-frame clones, not every one. The D gene and trimming were derived from the DNA, and the V and J assignments and clone size from that table. The sample yields 100,000 to 150,000 clones, 70% to 90% seen once. This receptor was taken from a woman aged 60-75 years with acute or convalescent COVID-19. The specimen was peripheral blood. This chain connects TRBV5-1 to TRBJ1-1; D might be TRBD1 (6 bases). The CDR3 sequence is CASSRQENTEAFF. The DNA of the CDR3 is TGCGCCAGCAGCCGACAGGAGAACACTGAAGCTTTCTTT.